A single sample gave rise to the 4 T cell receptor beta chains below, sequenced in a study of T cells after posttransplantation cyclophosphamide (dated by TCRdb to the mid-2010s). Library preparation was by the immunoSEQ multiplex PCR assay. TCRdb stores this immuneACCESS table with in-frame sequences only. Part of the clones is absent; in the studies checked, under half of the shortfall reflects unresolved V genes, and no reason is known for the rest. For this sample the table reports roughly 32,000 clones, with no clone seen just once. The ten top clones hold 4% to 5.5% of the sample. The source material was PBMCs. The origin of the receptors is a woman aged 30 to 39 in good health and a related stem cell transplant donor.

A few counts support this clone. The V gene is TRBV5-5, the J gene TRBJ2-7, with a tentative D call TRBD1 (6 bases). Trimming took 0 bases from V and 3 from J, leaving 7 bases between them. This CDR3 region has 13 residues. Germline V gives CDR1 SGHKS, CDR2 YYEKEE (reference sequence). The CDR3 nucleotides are TGTGCCAGCAGCTTGGACAGGGTCTACGAGCAGTACTTC. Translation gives CASSLDRVYEQYF.

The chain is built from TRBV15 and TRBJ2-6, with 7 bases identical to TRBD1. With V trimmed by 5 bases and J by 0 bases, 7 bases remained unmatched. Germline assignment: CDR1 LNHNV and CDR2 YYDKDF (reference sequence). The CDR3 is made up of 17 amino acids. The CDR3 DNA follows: TGTGCCACCAGCGGGGGACAGTTTAGCTCTGGGGCCAACGTCCTGACTTTC. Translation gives CATSGGQFSSGANVLTF.

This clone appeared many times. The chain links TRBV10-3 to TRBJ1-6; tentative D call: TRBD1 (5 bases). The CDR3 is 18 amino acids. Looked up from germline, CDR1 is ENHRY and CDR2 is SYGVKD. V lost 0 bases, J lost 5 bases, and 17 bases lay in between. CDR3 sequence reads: CAISESIRGNVNNSPLHF. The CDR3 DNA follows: TGTGCCATCAGTGAGTCGATACGGGGGAATGTGAATAATTCACCCCTCCACTTT.

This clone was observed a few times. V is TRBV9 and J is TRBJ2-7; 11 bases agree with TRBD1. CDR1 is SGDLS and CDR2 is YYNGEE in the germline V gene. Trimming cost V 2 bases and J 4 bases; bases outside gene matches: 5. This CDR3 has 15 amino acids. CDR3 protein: CASSVTGTGGYEQYF. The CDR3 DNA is TGTGCCAGCAGCGTCACCGGGACAGGGGGATACGAGCAGTACTTC.